A selection of T cell receptor beta chains follows, all from one sample in a study of T-cell reconstitution after alpha-beta-depleted transplantation in children. TCRdb fed the PCR reads into MiXCR, producing one record per CDR3 protein. The table records approximately 650,000 distinct CDR3 sequences, under 15% of them present only once. The sequences come from PBMCs, collected before TCRalphabeta/CD19-depleted stem cell transplant. The source is a girl aged 2 to 10 with congenital amegakaryocytic thrombocytopenia, due to receive a stem cell transplant. CDR3s include the opening cysteine and the closing phenylalanine or tryptophan. The order of the fields is V gene, J gene, D gene, clone size, CDR3 protein, CDR3 DNA. D genes are given only for firm matches. A clone size is listed for some rows: how often the clone was seen (once, few, many), or a class if it is expanded.

TRBV29-1	TRBJ2-7	NA	many	CSVSGVSYEQYF	TGCAGCGTGTCGGGGGTTTCCTACGAGCAGTACTTC
TRBV29-1	TRBJ2-5	TRBD2	NA	CSVVTSGSIIQETQYF	TGCAGCGTTGTGACTAGCGGGAGTATAATCCAAGAGACCCAGTACTTC
TRBV21-1	TRBJ1-5	NA	few	CASSSRQGEGQPQHF	TGTGCCAGCAGCTCTCGACAGGGGGAGGGACAGCCCCAGCATTTT
TRBV7-9	TRBJ1-3	NA	many	CASSSTGAGNTIYF	TGTGCCAGCAGCTCCACTGGGGCTGGAAACACCATATATTTT
TRBV15	TRBJ2-7	TRBD2	NA	CATSREISFGGGKTYEQYF	TGTGCCACCAGCAGAGAGATTAGTTTTGGGGGGGGTAAAACCTACGAGCAGTACTTC
TRBV28	TRBJ2-4	NA	NA	CASGDLAKNIQYF	TGTGCCAGCGGGGACCTAGCCAAAAACATTCAGTACTTC
TRBV5-4	TRBJ1-3	NA	few	CASSLRPGNTIYF	TGTGCCAGCAGCTTGAGGCCCGGAAACACCATATATTTT
TRBV12-3/TRBV12-4	TRBJ1-3	NA	NA	CASSFDPGSSGNTIYF	TGTGCCAGCAGTTTCGACCCGGGAAGCTCTGGAAACACCATATATTTT
TRBV10-3	TRBJ2-3	TRBD2	many	CAISGSSGSVSDTQYF	TGTGCCATCAGTGGGTCTAGCGGGAGCGTTTCGGATACGCAGTATTTT
TRBV12-3/TRBV12-4	TRBJ2-1	NA	many	CASSFKSSYNEQFF	TGTGCCAGCAGTTTTAAGAGCTCCTACAATGAGCAGTTCTTC
TRBV29-1	TRBJ2-1	TRBD2	many	CSVDGLAGRPRYNEQFF	TGCAGCGTTGACGGACTAGCGGGACGACCGCGTTACAATGAGCAGTTCTTC
TRBV10-2	TRBJ1-5	TRBD1	many	CASSEDRGLQPQHF	TGCGCCAGCAGTGAAGACAGGGGGCTTCAGCCCCAGCATTTT
TRBV7-6	TRBJ2-1	TRBD2	many	CASSLTTGLAGTYNEQFF	TGTGCCAGCAGCTTAACAACAGGACTAGCGGGAACCTACAATGAGCAGTTCTTC
TRBV12-3/TRBV12-4	TRBJ1-5	NA	many	CASSLMSQPQHF	TGTGCCAGCAGCTTGATGAGCCAGCCCCAGCATTTT
TRBV10-3	TRBJ2-5	TRBD2	many	CAISDTSEETQYF	TGTGCCATCAGTGATACTAGCGAAGAGACCCAGTACTTC
TRBV7-3	TRBJ2-1	TRBD2	many	CASSSLAGTTYNEQFF	TGTGCCAGCAGCTCCTTAGCGGGAACGACCTACAATGAGCAGTTCTTC
TRBV12-3/TRBV12-4	TRBJ2-3	TRBD2	many	CASMFGSPSGFSTDTQYF	TGTGCCAGCATGTTCGGTTCGCCTAGCGGTTTTAGCACAGATACGCAGTATTTT
TRBV27	TRBJ1-2	TRBD1	many	CATTGTGDNGYGYTF	TGTGCCACCACCGGGACAGGGGATAACGGCTATGGCTACACCTTC
TRBV15	TRBJ2-7	NA	few	CATSSTGSTYEQYF	TGTGCCACCAGCAGCACCGGGTCTACCTACGAGCAGTACTTC
TRBV5-1	TRBJ2-3	NA	NA	CASSLSYTSTLSTDTQYF	TGCGCCAGCAGCTTGTCGTATACTTCGACACTTAGCACAGATACGCAGTATTTT
TRBV9	TRBJ2-3	NA	NA	CASSVVSGTDTQYF	TGTGCCAGCAGCGTAGTAAGCGGCACAGATACGCAGTATTTT
TRBV6-2/TRBV6-3	TRBJ2-3	NA	many	CASSFQMYRADKTDTQYF	TGTGCCAGCAGTTTCCAAATGTACAGGGCGGATAAGACAGATACGCAGTATTTT
TRBV29-1	TRBJ2-7	NA	NA	CSVEQGGYEQYF	TGCAGCGTTGAACAGGGGGGGTACGAGCAGTACTTC
TRBV9	TRBJ2-1	NA	many	CASSVEATEQFF	TGTGCCAGCAGCGTAGAGGCAACTGAGCAGTTCTTC
TRBV6-2/TRBV6-3	TRBJ2-7	NA	NA	CASSYRESYYEQYF	TGTGCCAGCAGTTACAGGGAATCCTACTACGAGCAGTACTTC
TRBV7-9	TRBJ2-1	TRBD2	many	CASSLLSGLAANEQFF	TGTGCCAGCAGCTTATTATCTGGACTAGCGGCCAATGAGCAGTTCTTC
TRBV12-3/TRBV12-4	TRBJ2-7	NA	few	CASSFLVGEQYF	TGTGCCAGCAGTTTCCTCGTTGGAGAGCAGTACTTC
TRBV5-1	TRBJ2-3	NA	many	CASSLAFQGSTDTQYF	TGCGCCAGCAGCTTGGCCTTTCAGGGGAGCACAGATACGCAGTATTTT